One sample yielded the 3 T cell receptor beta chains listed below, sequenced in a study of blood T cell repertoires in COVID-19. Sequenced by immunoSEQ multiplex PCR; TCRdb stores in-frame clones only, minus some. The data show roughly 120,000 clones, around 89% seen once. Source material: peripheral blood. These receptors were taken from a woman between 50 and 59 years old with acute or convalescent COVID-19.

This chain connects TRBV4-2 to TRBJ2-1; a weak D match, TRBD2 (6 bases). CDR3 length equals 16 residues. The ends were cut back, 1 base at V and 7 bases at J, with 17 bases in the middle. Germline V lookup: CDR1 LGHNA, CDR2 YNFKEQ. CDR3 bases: TGTGCCAGCAGCCAAGTGTCCGGGAGTCCTCCAAATGAGCAGTTCTTC. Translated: CASSQVSGSPPNEQFF.

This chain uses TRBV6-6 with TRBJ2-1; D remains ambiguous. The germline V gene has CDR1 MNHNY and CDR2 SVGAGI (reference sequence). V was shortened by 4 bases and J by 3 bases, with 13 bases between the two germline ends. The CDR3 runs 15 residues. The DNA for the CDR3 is TGTGCCAGCAGTTTTCCGGGTTCCGTCTACAATGAGCAGTTCTTC. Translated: CASSFPGSVYNEQFF.

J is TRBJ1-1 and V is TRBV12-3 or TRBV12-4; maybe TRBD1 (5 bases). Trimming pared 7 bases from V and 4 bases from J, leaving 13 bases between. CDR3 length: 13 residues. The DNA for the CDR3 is TGTGCCAGCATGGGGGAGGAGGGCACTGAAGCTTTCTTT. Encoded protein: CASMGEEGTEAFF.